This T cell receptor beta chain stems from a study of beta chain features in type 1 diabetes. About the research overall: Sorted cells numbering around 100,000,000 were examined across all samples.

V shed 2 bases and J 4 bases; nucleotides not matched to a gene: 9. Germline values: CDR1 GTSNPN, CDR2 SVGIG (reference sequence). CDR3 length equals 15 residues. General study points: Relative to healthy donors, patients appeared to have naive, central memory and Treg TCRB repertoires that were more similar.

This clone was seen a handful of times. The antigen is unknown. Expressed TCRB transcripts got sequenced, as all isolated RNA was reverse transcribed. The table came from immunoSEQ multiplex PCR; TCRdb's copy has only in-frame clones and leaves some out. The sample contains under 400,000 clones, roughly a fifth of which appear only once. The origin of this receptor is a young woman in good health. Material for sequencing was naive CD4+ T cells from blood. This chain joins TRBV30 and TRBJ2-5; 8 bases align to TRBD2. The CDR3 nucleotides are TGTGCCTGGAGTCCCCAAGCGGGGGAGGGAGAGACCCAGTACTTC. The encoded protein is CAWSPQAGEGETQYF.